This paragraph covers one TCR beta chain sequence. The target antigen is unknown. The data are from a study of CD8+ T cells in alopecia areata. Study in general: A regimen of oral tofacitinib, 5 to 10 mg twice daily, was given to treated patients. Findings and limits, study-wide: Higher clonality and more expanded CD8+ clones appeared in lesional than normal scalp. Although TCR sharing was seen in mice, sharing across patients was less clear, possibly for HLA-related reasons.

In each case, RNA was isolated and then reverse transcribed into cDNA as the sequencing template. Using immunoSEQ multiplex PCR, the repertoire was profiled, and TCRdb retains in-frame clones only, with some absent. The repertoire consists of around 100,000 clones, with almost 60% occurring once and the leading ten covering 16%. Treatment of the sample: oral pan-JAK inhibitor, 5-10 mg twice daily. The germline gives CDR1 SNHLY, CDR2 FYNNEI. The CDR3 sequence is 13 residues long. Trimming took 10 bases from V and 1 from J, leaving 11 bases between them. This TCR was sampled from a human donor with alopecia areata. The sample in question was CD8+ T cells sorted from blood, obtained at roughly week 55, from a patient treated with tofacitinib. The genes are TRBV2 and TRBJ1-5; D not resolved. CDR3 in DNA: TGTGCCATCTCCGTCGGAAGCAATCAGCCCCAGCATTTT. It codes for CAISVGSNQPQHF.